These 25 T cell receptor beta chains originate from one sample sequenced in a study of vaccination effects on CD4 cells after COVID-19 (dated by TCRdb to between 2021 and 2023). After around 11 days of culture, CD4+ T cells were isolated with the EasySep CD4+ T cell isolation kit. These receptors lack a known antigen. Library generation was performed with the immunoSEQ multiplex PCR assay. Drawn from immuneACCESS, this table holds only the in-frame rearrangements with V and J called that TCRdb kept. Clones are partly lost; checked studies trace under half to an unresolved V gene and leave the rest unexplained. The sample table lists 40,000 to 60,000 clones, around 70% of them with a count of one. The ten largest clones capture roughly 8.6% of the sample. The sample in question was CD4+ T cells from PBMCs cultured without peptide, obtained before COVID-19 vaccination. Receptors originate from a human donor who had a prior SARS-CoV-2 infection.

About this clone itself: A junction end diverges from the germline sequence, so it may reflect a read error. This sequence joins TRBV24-1 and TRBJ2-2; 7 nucleotides agree with TRBD1. The germline gives CDR1 KGHDR, CDR2 SFDVKD. The CDR3 length is 16 residues. The CDR3 DNA reads TGTGCCACCAGTCACACTTACAGGGGTAGACACCGGGGAGCTGTTTTT. Its translation is CATSHTYRGRHRGAVF.

This chain connects TRBV5-4 to TRBJ2-7, with D uncertain. V was trimmed by 2 bases and J by 6 bases, leaving 15 bases between them. The length of the CDR3 is 14 residues. The germline gives CDR1 SGHNT, CDR2 YYREEE (reference sequence). The CDR3 region is CASSLMTNPSEQYF. The CDR3 DNA reads TGTGCCAGCAGCTTAATGACAAACCCCAGCGAGCAGTACTTC.

This clone was detected a few times. The chain combines TRBV28 with TRBJ2-7; 8 bases agree with TRBD1. CDR1 and CDR2 from the germline V gene are MDHEN and SYDVKM. CDR3 length: 13 amino acids. Trimming removed 5 bases from V and 3 bases from J; junction bases left unmatched: 3. The CDR3 is CASSAGQDYEQYF. The CDR3 DNA follows: TGTGCCAGCAGTGCGGGACAGGACTACGAGCAGTACTTC.

The gene calls are TRBV7-9 and TRBJ2-7, with 8 bases identical to TRBD2. Germline V gives CDR1 SEHNR, CDR2 FQNEAQ (reference sequence). The junction had 7 bases not matched to a gene; V was cut back by 0 bases and J by 3 bases. The CDR3 loop spans 16 amino acids. The chain's CDR3 is CASSLAGGSGNYEQYF. The DNA of the CDR3 is TGTGCCAGCAGCTTAGCGGGAGGTAGCGGGAACTACGAGCAGTACTTC.

The chain uses TRBV19 and TRBJ1-1, with 10 nucleotides matching TRBD1. This CDR3 has 18 amino acids. The germline CDR1 and CDR2 sequences are LNHDA and SQIVND (reference sequence). With 6 bases clipped from V and 3 bases from J, the junction kept 16 bases outside the gene matches. In DNA form, the CDR3 reads TGTGCCAGTAGACACCTGGGGGAGGGACAGGGGCGGCACACTGAAGCTTTCTTT. Its translation is CASRHLGEGQGRHTEAFF.

The CDR3 region is CASSHDRGQIYGYTF. As DNA, the CDR3 is TGTGCCAGCTCACATGACAGGGGGCAGATCTATGGCTACACCTTC. The chain joins TRBV18 to TRBJ1-2; 10 nucleotides agree with TRBD1. The V and J ends lost 4 bases and 4 bases, in that order; junction bases with no gene match: 6. The germline V gene encodes CDR1 KGHSH and CDR2 LQKENI. The CDR3 is 15 residues long.

The chain recombines TRBV4-3 with TRBJ1-1; D is uncertain. V lost 4 bases and J 5 bases, leaving 14 bases between the germline ends. The germline CDR1 and CDR2 sequences are LGHNA and YSLEER. The CDR3 contains 14 residues. CDR3 protein: CASSRYIGRTEAFF. In nucleotides, the CDR3 is TGCGCCAGCAGCCGATACATTGGACGGACTGAAGCTTTCTTT.

This chain links TRBV28 with TRBJ1-6; 7 nucleotides match TRBD1. V was pared by 5 bases and J by 7 bases, with 11 bases of the junction left unmatched. The CDR3 is 16 amino acids. From germline, CDR1 is MDHEN and CDR2 SYDVKM. For the CDR3, the DNA is TGTGCCAGCAGTAAGCCGACAGGGCCTTTAAATTCACCCCTCCACTTT. Encoded protein: CASSKPTGPLNSPLHF.

The rearrangement uses TRBV6-5 and TRBJ1-5; D unclear. This CDR3 has 14 amino acids. The V end was cut by 6 bases, the J end by 6 bases, with 15 bases between. CDR1 and CDR2 (germline): MNHEY, SVGAGI. The CDR3 sequence is CASRGAGEGQPQHF. CDR3 coding DNA: TGTGCCAGCAGGGGAGCTGGGGAAGGTCAGCCCCAGCATTTT.

V is TRBV30 and J is TRBJ2-3, with 9 bases identical to TRBD1. The junction had 20 bases not matched to a gene; V was cut back by 3 bases and J by 4 bases. Germline lookup yields CDR1 GTSNPN and CDR2 SVGIG (reference sequence). CDR3 size: 19 residues. The CDR3 protein is CAWRARTGARVLVSDTQYF. The DNA for the CDR3 is TGTGCCTGGAGGGCCCGGACAGGGGCACGGGTGTTGGTTTCAGATACGCAGTATTTT.

This chain links TRBV2 with TRBJ2-3; TRBD2 aligns across 8 bases. The CDR3 extends over 14 amino acids. The J segment lost 2 bases and the V segment lost 8 bases, leaving 6 bases of the junction unmatched. CDR1 is SNHLY and CDR2 is FYNNEI in the germline V gene. Here the CDR3 reads CASQRGPSTDTQYF. The CDR3 coding sequence is TGTGCCAGCCAGCGGGGGCCCTCCACAGATACGCAGTATTTT.

The J gene is TRBJ1-1, the V gene TRBV7-9, with TRBD1 matching over 7 bases. J gave up 8 bases and V 2 bases, and 8 bases lay outside the gene matches. The CDR3 is made up of 14 amino acids. The germline gives CDR1 SEHNR, CDR2 FQNEAQ (reference sequence). This CDR3 is CASSLFGDRREAFF. The CDR3 DNA follows: TGTGCCAGCAGCTTATTTGGGGACAGAAGAGAAGCTTTCTTT.

The chain employs TRBV18 and TRBJ1-2; the match to TRBD1 covers 12 bases. After removal of 6 bases from V and 4 bases from J, the junction contained 9 bases not matched to a gene. Germline CDR1 and CDR2: KGHSH and LQKENI. This CDR3 region has 16 residues. The CDR3 bases are TGTGCCAGCTCTCCCGGGACAGGGGGCGTACTCTATGGCTACACCTTC. It encodes CASSPGTGGVLYGYTF.

This clone was counted only a few times. This chain joins TRBV7-9 and TRBJ1-2, with 7 bases matching TRBD1. The CDR3 is made up of 15 amino acids. The junction had 14 bases not matched to a gene; V was cut back by 5 bases and J by 8 bases. CDR1 and CDR2 from the germline V gene are SEHNR and FQNEAQ (reference sequence). The CDR3, as DNA: TGTGCCAGCAGCCACCGGGACAGCGACGCTAAGGGCTACACCTTC. Amino acid sequence: CASSHRDSDAKGYTF.

V and J are TRBV27 and TRBJ2-7; TRBD2 matches 12 bases. The CDR3 covers 19 residues. V trimming: 0 bases; J trimming: 2 bases; junction bases outside the gene matches: 11. Per germline, CDR1 MNHEY and CDR2 SMNVEV (reference sequence). CDR3 DNA: TGTGCCAGCAGTTTATCTCGGGCTAGCGGGAGGGCCGAAACCTACGAGCAGTACTTC. Its translation: CASSLSRASGRAETYEQYF.

The chain uses TRBV7-9 and TRBJ2-5; D is possibly TRBD1 or TRBD2 (5 bases each). Trimming took off 2 bases at V and 5 bases at J, with 12 bases between the two ends. Per the germline V gene, CDR1 is SEHNR and CDR2 is FQNEAQ (reference sequence). The CDR3 covers 14 residues. As DNA, the CDR3 is TGTGCCAGCAGCTTACGGGGCAGTTGGGAGACCCAGTACTTC. Encoded protein: CASSLRGSWETQYF. The entire variable domain, with the rest obtained from reference TRBV7-9 and TRBJ2-5, is as follows: DTGVSQNPRHKITKRGQNVTFRCDPISEHNRLYWYRQTLGQGPEFLTYFQNEAQLEKSRLLSDRFSAERPKGSFSTLEIQRTEQGDSAMYLCASSLRGSWETQYFGPGTRLLVL.

This chain uses TRBV5-4 with TRBJ2-3; 7 positions match TRBD2. Germline values: CDR1 SGHNT, CDR2 YYREEE (reference sequence). This CDR3 is built from 16 residues. Germline trimming cut 0 bases from V and 0 bases from J; bases unmatched to any gene: 4. The CDR3 DNA is TGTGCCAGCAGCTTGGTTTTTAGCGGGAGCACAGATACGCAGTATTTT. This codes for CASSLVFSGSTDTQYF.

J is TRBJ2-2 and V is TRBV6-6; D remains ambiguous. Germline lookup yields CDR1 MNHNY and CDR2 SVGAGI (reference sequence). The CDR3 loop spans 13 amino acids. The V and J ends lost 7 bases and 4 bases respectively, with 10 bases between them. CDR3: CASKAGSTGELFF. The CDR3 DNA is TGTGCCAGCAAGGCCGGATCCACCGGGGAGCTGTTTTTT.

J is TRBJ1-2 and V is TRBV2; 8 bases match TRBD1. Per the germline V gene, CDR1 is SNHLY and CDR2 is FYNNEI. J lost 8 bases, V lost 6 bases, and 8 bases had no gene match. This CDR3 is 13 amino acids long. The CDR3: CASRGQGARGYTF. CDR3 coding DNA: TGTGCCAGCAGGGGCCAGGGGGCGCGGGGCTACACCTTC. The variable domain in full, with the rest retrieved from reference TRBV2 and TRBJ1-2, is EPEVTQTPSHQVTQMGQEVILRCVPISNHLYFYWYRQILGQKVEFLVSFYNNEISEKSEIFDDQFSVERPDGSNFTLKIRSTKLEDSAMYFCASRGQGARGYTFGSGTRLTVV.

The chain joins TRBV11-3 to TRBJ2-3; TRBD2 aligns across 9 bases. There are 17 residues in the CDR3. Germline V gene data show CDR1 as SGHNT and CDR2 as YENEEA. V lost 2 bases to trimming and J lost 2 bases; unmatched junction nucleotides: 8. DNA for the CDR3: TGTGCCAGCAGCTTACGGGCTAGCGGGACATCCACAGATACGCAGTATTTT. Translated, it gives CASSLRASGTSTDTQYF.

J is TRBJ2-1 and V is TRBV3-1 (or the pseudogene TRBV3-2); 11 bases are a match to TRBD2. Germline CDR1 is LGHDT and CDR2 is YNNKEL (reference sequence). Trimming cost V 6 bases and J 6 bases; bases outside gene matches: 7. The CDR3 runs to 15 residues. CDR3 sequence reads: CASSPLAGESNEQFF. The DNA for the CDR3 is TGTGCCAGCAGTCCACTAGCGGGAGAGTCCAATGAGCAGTTCTTC.

The chain is built from TRBV29-1 and TRBJ2-3; 7 nucleotides align to TRBD1. Looked up from germline, CDR1 is SQVTM and CDR2 is ANQGSEA. The trim removed 7 bases at V and 3 bases at J, leaving 10 bases unmatched. This CDR3 has 14 residues. The CDR3 here is CSGTYRGVTDTQYF. CDR3 nucleotide sequence: TGCAGCGGCACCTACAGGGGAGTGACAGATACGCAGTATTTT.

This clone has just one count. The chain employs TRBV7-2 and TRBJ2-1; 10 bases fit TRBD2. CDR3 size: 14 residues. The germline V gene encodes CDR1 SGHTA and CDR2 FQGNSA. After removal of 6 bases from V and 9 bases from J, the junction contained 8 bases not matched to a gene. The CDR3 region has the DNA TGTGCCAGCAGGGAAGCGGGGGGGTTGAGTGAGCAGTTCTTC. Protein product: CASREAGGLSEQFF.

This clone was recorded once. V is TRBV5-1 and J is TRBJ2-3, with 8 bases identical to TRBD2. V was clipped by 0 bases and J by 8 bases; unmatched bases: 5. The germline gives CDR1 SGHRS, CDR2 YFSETQ. This CDR3 spans 14 amino acids. The CDR3 region is CASSLDGRGVTQYF. The CDR3 DNA reads TGCGCCAGCAGCTTGGACGGGAGGGGGGTTACGCAGTATTTT.

The chain has TRBV2 and TRBJ1-6, with D unclear. The length of the CDR3 is 18 residues. Germline CDR1 reads SNHLY; CDR2 reads FYNNEI. V gave up 0 bases and J gave up 10 bases, with 22 bases separating them. The CDR3 DNA is TGTGCCAGCAGTGAAGCTTCTCCCCCCGGACTGATGGACTCACCCCTCCACTTT. This translates into CASSEASPPGLMDSPLHF. The variable domain in full, with the rest retrieved from reference TRBV2 and TRBJ1-6, is EPEVTQTPSHQVTQMGQEVILRCVPISNHLYFYWYRQILGQKVEFLVSFYNNEISEKSEIFDDQFSVERPDGSNFTLKIRSTKLEDSAMYFCASSEASPPGLMDSPLHFGNGTRLTVT.